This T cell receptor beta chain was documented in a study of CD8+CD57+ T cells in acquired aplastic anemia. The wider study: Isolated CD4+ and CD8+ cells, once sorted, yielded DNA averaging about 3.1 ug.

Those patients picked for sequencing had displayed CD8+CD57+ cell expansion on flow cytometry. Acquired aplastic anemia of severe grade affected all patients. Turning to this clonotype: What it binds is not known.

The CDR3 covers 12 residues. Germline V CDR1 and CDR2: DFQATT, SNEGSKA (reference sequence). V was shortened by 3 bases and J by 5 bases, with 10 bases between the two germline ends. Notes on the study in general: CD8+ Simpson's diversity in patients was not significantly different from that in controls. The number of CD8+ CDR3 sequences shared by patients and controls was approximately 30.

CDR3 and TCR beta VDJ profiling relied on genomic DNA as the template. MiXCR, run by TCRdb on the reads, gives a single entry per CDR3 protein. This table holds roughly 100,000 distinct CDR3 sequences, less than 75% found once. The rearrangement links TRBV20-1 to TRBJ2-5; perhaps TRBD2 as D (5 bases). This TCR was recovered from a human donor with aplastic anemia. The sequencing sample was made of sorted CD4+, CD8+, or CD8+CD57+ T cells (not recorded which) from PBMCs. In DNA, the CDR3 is TGCAGTGCTAGTCCGGGAACGGAGACCCAGTACTTC. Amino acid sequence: CSASPGTETQYF.